Following are 28 T cell receptor beta chains from one sample sequenced in a study of T cell repertoires in cytomegalovirus infection. For these TCRs, the target antigens are not known. TCRdb fed the reads into MiXCR, producing one record per CDR3 protein. The sample gives 650,000 to 900,000 distinct CDR3 sequences, 32% of which show up once; around 12% is in the top ten. The sample was cultured CD8+ T cells from PBMCs, taken from culture after CMV antigen stimulation. The source of these receptors is a human donor in good health (CMV status not recorded). Some clones in this sample may be carry-over from other donors' samples.

This sequence joins TRBV6-1 and TRBJ2-6, with a possible D match to TRBD1 (6 bases). The CDR3 spans 17 residues. Trimming took off 10 bases at V and 4 bases at J, with 23 bases between the two ends. Per germline, CDR1 MNHNS and CDR2 SASEGT. The CDR3 loop is CATCRMFWTEGANVLTF. The CDR3 DNA follows: TGTGCCACTTGCCGGATGTTCTGGACAGAAGGGGCCAACGTCCTGACTTTC.

This clonotype has more than one count but fewer than ten. V and J are TRBV19 and TRBJ1-1; tentatively, D is TRBD1 (5 bases). The ends were cut back, 1 base at V and 6 bases at J, with 9 bases in the middle. There are 13 residues in the CDR3. In germline, CDR1 is LNHDA, CDR2 SQIVND (reference sequence). In nucleotides, the CDR3 is TGTGCCAGTAGTATAGCTGGGGCTGCTGAAGCTTTCTTT. Translated: CASSIAGAAEAFF.

This rearrangement joins TRBV7-2 to TRBJ1-5, with D tentatively TRBD1 (5 bases). The CDR3 spans 14 residues. Trimming pared 5 bases from V and 7 bases from J, leaving 15 bases between. CDR1 and CDR2 (germline): SGHTA, FQGNSA. CDR3 coding DNA: TGTGCCAGCAGCCCCCACGAGGGACCCCAGCCCCAGCATTTT. Amino acids: CASSPHEGPQPQHF.

The chain links TRBV20-1 to TRBJ1-1, with TRBD1 identical over 7 bases. CDR3 length: 14 residues. Trimming took 3 bases from V and 4 from J; bases not matched to a gene: 8. The germline V gene has CDR1 DFQATT and CDR2 SNEGSKA (reference sequence). The CDR3 nucleotides read TGCAGTGCTAGCATAACAGGGGTGCGCACTGAAGCTTTCTTT. It specifies CSASITGVRTEAFF.

This clonotype has more than one count but fewer than ten. This chain joins TRBV11-2 and TRBJ1-6; D is unresolved. Germline V gene lookup returns CDR1 SGHAT and CDR2 FQNNGV. The CDR3 has 15 residues. Trimming pared 2 bases from V and 3 bases from J, leaving 8 bases between. For the CDR3, the DNA is TGTGCCAGCAGCTTAAATAGACACTATAATTCACCCCTCCACTTT. Translation gives CASSLNRHYNSPLHF.

Note on this clonotype: A single base separates this from a much larger clone, so it may be a read error. The rearrangement joins TRBV7-8 to TRBJ2-1; 7 bases line up with TRBD1. The trim removed 1 base at V and 5 bases at J, leaving 8 bases unmatched. The CDR3 has 16 amino acids. CDR1 and CDR2 from the germline V gene are SGHVS and FQNEAQ. This chain's CDR3 is CASSLEGAPPDNEQFF. The DNA for the CDR3 is TGTGCCAGCAGCTTAGAGGGGGCACCTCCAGACAATGAGCAGTTCTTC.

A few counts support this clonotype. The DNA of the CDR3 is TGTGCCAGCAGAGGGACACGGCGAATCTACGAGCAGTACGTC. Translating it yields CASRGTRRIYEQYV. The genes are TRBV2 and TRBJ2-7, with D perhaps matching TRBD1 (6 bases). CDR1 is SNHLY and CDR2 is FYNNEI in the germline V gene. The CDR3 is 14 amino acids. V gave up 6 bases and J gave up 3 bases, with 15 bases separating them.

This clonotype was seen ten or more times. The V call is TRBV19, the J call TRBJ1-4, with TRBD1 as a possible D gene (5 bases). V was trimmed by 0 bases and J by 1 base, leaving 21 bases between them. The CDR3 sequence is 20 residues long. Per germline, CDR1 LNHDA and CDR2 SQIVND (reference sequence). Here the CDR3 reads CASSIDGLGAIGETNEKLFF. The CDR3, as DNA: TGTGCCAGTAGTATAGATGGGCTCGGGGCGATCGGAGAAACTAATGAAAAACTGTTTTTT.

This clonotype appeared once. This rearrangement joins TRBV7-6 to TRBJ2-3; D possibly corresponds to TRBD2 (5 bases). The CDR3 is 13 amino acids. From germline, CDR1 is SGHVS and CDR2 FNYEAQ. Trimming cost V 4 bases and J 7 bases, with 12 bases left between them. CDR3: CASSSSPGNTQYF. The CDR3 coding sequence is TGTGCCAGCAGCTCCTCCCCCGGGAATACGCAGTATTTT. Full variable domain (outside the CDR3, taken from reference TRBV7-6 and TRBJ2-3): GAGVSQSPRYKVTKRGQDVALRCDPISGHVSLYWYRQALGQGPEFLTYFNYEAQQDKSGLPNDRFSAERPEGSISTLTIQRTEQRDSAMYRCASSSSPGNTQYFGPGTRLTVL.

This chain links TRBV24-1 with TRBJ2-3; D might be TRBD1 or TRBD2, each matching 5 bases. CDR3 length: 16 residues. Germline loops: CDR1 KGHDR, CDR2 SFDVKD. V shed 1 base and J shed 2 bases, with 12 bases lying between them. The CDR3 DNA reads as TGTGCCACCAGTGATTTTCGGGACGGATACACAGATACGCAGTATTTT. Translation: CATSDFRDGYTDTQYF.

This clonotype occurred a few times. The rearrangement links TRBV11-2 to TRBJ2-7, with unresolved D. This CDR3 spans 13 amino acids. V gave up 0 bases and J gave up 3 bases, with 6 bases separating them. Germline-derived CDR1 and CDR2 are SGHAT and FQNNGV. The CDR3 loop reads CASSLEDYYEQYV. Here the CDR3 DNA reads TGTGCCAGCAGCTTAGAGGATTACTACGAGCAGTACGTC.

The genes are TRBV11-3 and TRBJ2-5; either TRBD1 or TRBD2 may fit D (6 bases each). Looked up from germline, CDR1 is SGHNT and CDR2 is YENEEA. V lost 5 bases and J 5 bases, leaving 15 bases between the germline ends. The CDR3 covers 14 residues. CDR3 protein: CASSLRGATETQYF. The CDR3 nucleotides are TGTGCCAGCAGCCTGAGGGGGGCTACGGAGACCCAGTACTTC. Complete variable domain (other parts from reference TRBV11-3 and TRBJ2-5): EAGVVQSPRYKIIEKKQPVAFWCNPISGHNTLYWYLQNLGQGPELLIRYENEEAVDDSQLPKDRFSAERLKGVDSTLKIQPAELGDSAVYLCASSLRGATETQYFGPGTRLLVL.

This clonotype was counted once. The chain links TRBV9 to TRBJ1-6, with D perhaps TRBD1 (6 bases). The CDR3 covers 15 residues. Looked up from germline, CDR1 is SGDLS and CDR2 is YYNGEE. Trimming took off 0 bases at V and 4 bases at J, with 8 bases between the two ends. CDR3 sequence (DNA): TGTGCCAGCAGCGTAGAGGGGGGGTATAATTCACCCCTCCACTTT. Translation gives CASSVEGGYNSPLHF.

This clonotype occurred a few times. V gene TRBV28 combines with J gene TRBJ1-4; D remains ambiguous. This CDR3 comprises 14 residues. Germline CDR1 MDHEN, CDR2 SYDVKM. The germline V and J ends were trimmed by 2 bases and 0 bases, with 4 bases remaining between them. CDR3 sequence reads: CASSLRSTNEKLFF. DNA of the CDR3: TGTGCCAGCAGTTTAAGATCAACTAATGAAAAACTGTTTTTT.

This clonotype has a handful of counts. V is TRBV28 and J is TRBJ2-5; the D is unclear. The CDR3 spans 17 residues. Germline V gives CDR1 MDHEN, CDR2 SYDVKM. Trimming left V 5 bases short and J 2 bases short, with 21 bases between. CDR3: CASSPPVTHAKQETQYF. CDR3 DNA sequence: TGTGCCAGCAGTCCGCCGGTTACCCATGCCAAACAAGAGACCCAGTACTTC.

In its sample, this clonotype was seen once. V and J are TRBV19 and TRBJ1-1, with D perhaps TRBD1 (5 bases). The CDR3 extends over 14 amino acids. Germline V gene lookup returns CDR1 LNHDA and CDR2 SQIVND (reference sequence). The CDR3 coding sequence is TGTGTCTGTTCGGACGGGGGGTCCAACACTGAAGCTTTCTTT. It translates to CVCSDGGSNTEAFF.

Only a few counts were recorded for this clonotype. The CDR3 here is CASSISDRRGAQYF. CDR3 DNA sequence: TGTGCCAGCAGCATCTCGGACAGGAGAGGGGCCCAGTACTTC. This chain joins TRBV7-9 and TRBJ2-5, with TRBD1 matching over 7 bases. V lost 5 bases to trimming and J lost 9 bases; unmatched junction nucleotides: 12. CDR3 size: 14 residues. The germline CDR1 and CDR2 sequences are SEHNR and FQNEAQ (reference sequence).

The chain uses TRBV13 and TRBJ2-5; 13 bases fit TRBD2. V lost 8 bases, J lost 0 bases, and 3 bases stayed unmatched. This CDR3 has 15 amino acids. The germline gives CDR1 PRHDT, CDR2 FYEKMQ (reference sequence). DNA for the CDR3: TGTGCCAGCCAGACTAGCGGGGGGAACCAAGAGACCCAGTACTTC. This sequence encodes CASQTSGGNQETQYF.

The chain uses TRBV6-5 and TRBJ1-2, with 9 bases matching TRBD1. Germline V gene data show CDR1 as MNHEY and CDR2 as SVGAGI. This CDR3 is built from 15 residues. Trimming at V came to 7 bases and at J to 5 bases, leaving 11 bases not matched to a gene. This CDR3 reads CASTGGQGRHYGYTF. CDR3 nucleotide sequence: TGTGCCAGCACCGGGGGACAGGGCCGTCATTATGGCTACACCTTC.

In this sample, this clonotype turned up a few times. The chain couples TRBV11-2 to TRBJ2-2; D is unclear. V was clipped by 0 bases and J by 8 bases, with 25 bases between them. This CDR3 region has 19 residues. CDR1 and CDR2 from the germline V gene are SGHAT and FQNNGV. CDR3 nucleotide sequence: TGTGCCAGCAGCTTAGATTCTCCAGATAGTAGATTCTATCCGGGGGAGCTGTTTTTT. Amino acid sequence: CASSLDSPDSRFYPGELFF.

A word on this clonotype: At one boundary the junction diverges from the germline segment, which might be a read error. This chain links TRBV9 with TRBJ1-2, with D possibly TRBD1 on 6 matching bases. Per the germline V gene, CDR1 is SGDLS and CDR2 is YYNGEE. The CDR3 spans 15 residues. CDR3 region: CASTVGGTNFHGYTF. Written as DNA, the CDR3 is TGTGCCAGCACCGTAGGTGGGACAAACTTCCATGGCTACACCTTC.

This chain links TRBV6-2 or TRBV6-3 with TRBJ1-1; D gene unclear. Germline-derived CDR1 and CDR2 are MNHEY and SVGEGT. The V and J ends lost 2 bases and 4 bases respectively, with 8 bases between them. CDR3 size: 13 residues. CDR3 DNA: TGTGCCAGCAGTTACGAGGGAGGCACTGAAGCTTTCTTT. It specifies CASSYEGGTEAFF.

This clonotype was counted at least ten times. The chain links TRBV7-6 to TRBJ2-1; D might be TRBD1 (6 bases). The germline V gene has CDR1 SGHVS and CDR2 FNYEAQ. Trimming stripped 6 bases from V and 5 bases from J, with 14 bases between. The CDR3 extends over 14 amino acids. This chain's CDR3 is CASSPDRNDNEQFF. The CDR3 DNA is TGTGCCAGCAGTCCAGACAGGAACGACAATGAGCAGTTCTTC.

The CDR3 sequence: CASIWDRAFQPQHF. Here the CDR3 DNA reads TGTGCCAGCATATGGGACAGGGCCTTTCAGCCCCAGCATTTT. This rearrangement joins TRBV28 to TRBJ1-5; 9 bases align to TRBD1. The germline V gene has CDR1 MDHEN and CDR2 SYDVKM. V gave up 7 bases and J gave up 6 bases; unmatched junction bases: 7. The length of the CDR3 is 14 residues.

Turning to this clonotype: Sequence at one end of the junction differs from germline and may be a read error. The V and J genes are TRBV6-6 and TRBJ1-1, with D possibly being TRBD1 (5 bases). Germline V gene data show CDR1 as MNHNY and CDR2 as SVGAGI (reference sequence). The CDR3 is 15 amino acids. CDR3 DNA sequence: TGTGCCAGCACTTACGGGGACCCTTATAACACTGAAGCTTTCTTT. Its translation: CASTYGDPYNTEAFF.

This clonotype appeared a few times. This rearrangement joins TRBV12-3 or TRBV12-4 to TRBJ2-3; 8 positions match TRBD1. This CDR3 region has 17 residues. The V and J ends lost 7 bases and 1 base, in that order; junction bases with no gene match: 13. The CDR3 loop is CASTSHWDRKGTDTQYF. CDR3 sequence (DNA): TGTGCCAGCACCTCCCACTGGGACAGGAAGGGCACAGATACGCAGTATTTT.

This clonotype was observed once. The rearrangement uses TRBV10-3 and TRBJ1-2, with TRBD1 identical over 7 bases. This CDR3 has 14 residues. J gave up 6 bases and V 2 bases, and 6 bases lay outside the gene matches. The germline V gene has CDR1 ENHRY and CDR2 SYGVKD. The DNA for the CDR3 is TGTGCCATCAGTGAGAGAGAGGGGGCTGATGGCTACACCTTC. Its protein is CAISEREGADGYTF.

This clonotype was observed many times. This chain joins TRBV7-2 and TRBJ2-5; 9 nucleotides match TRBD1. This CDR3 has 16 residues. J was trimmed by 5 bases and V by 1 base; bases with no gene match: 8. Germline CDR1 reads SGHTA; CDR2 reads FQGNSA. The CDR3 nucleotides are TGTGCCAGCAGCTTAGTCGGACAGGGGAGATTGGAGACCCAGTACTTC. Translation: CASSLVGQGRLETQYF.